This is a list of T cell receptor beta chains from one sample in a study of blood T cell repertoires in COVID-19. TCRdb keeps only in-frame clones here, not all; method: immunoSEQ multiplex PCR. Seen here are under 400,000 clones, roughly 90% observed once, and the top ten hold approximately 0.97%. The sequenced sample was PBMCs or T cells enriched from blood (not recorded which). Every receptor here comes from a woman in her twenties or thirties who had been exposed to COVID-19. The CDR3 runs from the conserved cysteine through the conserved F or W. D genes are given only for firm matches. For some rows the clone size is stated as once, few or many, or as a class when expanded; others skip it.

v_call: TRBV7-2; j_call: TRBJ2-3; d_call: TRBD2; clone_size: once; cdr3_aa: CASSPGLITDTQYF; cdr3_nt: TGTGCCAGCAGTCCGGGACTAATCACAGATACGCAGTATTTT
v_call: TRBV2; j_call: TRBJ2-4; d_call: TRBD2; clone_size: once; cdr3_aa: CASSEAVREGFKNIQYF; cdr3_nt: TGTGCCAGCAGTGAAGCGGTGCGGGAGGGGTTCAAAAACATTCAGTACTTC
v_call: TRBV7-8; j_call: TRBJ1-3; d_call: .; clone_size: .; cdr3_aa: CASSLGSSGNTIYF; cdr3_nt: TGTGCCAGCAGCTTAGGCAGCTCTGGAAACACCATATATTTT
v_call: TRBV5-1; j_call: TRBJ2-6; d_call: .; clone_size: .; cdr3_aa: CASSFTGGVSNVLTF; cdr3_nt: TGCGCCAGCAGCTTTACCGGAGGAGTATCCAACGTCCTGACTTTC
v_call: TRBV28; j_call: TRBJ2-1; d_call: .; clone_size: .; cdr3_aa: CASSFPLQGRMHEQFF; cdr3_nt: TGTGCCAGCAGTTTCCCCCTGCAGGGTAGAATGCATGAGCAGTTCTTC
v_call: TRBV11-2; j_call: TRBJ2-1; d_call: TRBD2; clone_size: .; cdr3_aa: CASSRSLAGVSNEQFF; cdr3_nt: TGTGCCAGCAGTCGTTCTCTAGCGGGAGTATCTAATGAGCAGTTCTTC
v_call: TRBV27; j_call: TRBJ2-7; d_call: TRBD2; clone_size: .; cdr3_aa: CASSFSGSYEQYF; cdr3_nt: TGTGCCAGCAGTTTTAGCGGGAGCTACGAGCAGTACTTC
v_call: TRBV6-5; j_call: TRBJ1-2; d_call: .; clone_size: .; cdr3_aa: CASSYGLPGTVGGTF; cdr3_nt: TGTGCCAGCAGTTACGGGCTTCCCGGGACTGTCGGCGGGACCTTC
v_call: TRBV10-3; j_call: TRBJ2-2; d_call: TRBD2; clone_size: .; cdr3_aa: CAISGTSGNTGELFF; cdr3_nt: TGTGCCATCAGTGGGACTAGCGGGAACACCGGGGAGCTGTTTTTT
v_call: TRBV9; j_call: TRBJ1-6; d_call: .; clone_size: .; cdr3_aa: CASSDPRGALSPLHF; cdr3_nt: TGTGCCAGCAGCGACCCCCGGGGGGCTCTATCACCCCTCCACTTT
v_call: TRBV5-4; j_call: TRBJ2-3; d_call: TRBD1; clone_size: once; cdr3_aa: CASSTPGQSTDTQYF; cdr3_nt: TGTGCCAGCAGCACTCCGGGACAGAGCACAGATACGCAGTATTTT
v_call: TRBV5-1; j_call: TRBJ1-6; d_call: .; clone_size: .; cdr3_aa: CASSAPRGYNSPLHF; cdr3_nt: TGCGCCAGCAGCGCACCCAGGGGTTATAATTCACCCCTCCACTTT